The next 17 T cell receptor beta chains were all read from a single sample in a study of tumor and adjacent non-tumor tissue in lung cancer. No cell sorting was done before RNA was extracted from the tissue. The library came from three nested PCR rounds adapted from ARM-PCR protocols. Using its own MiXCR run on the multiplex PCR reads, TCRdb lists one record per CDR3 protein. The profile shows around 74,000 distinct CDR3 sequences, 65% to 75% of them singletons. Sequenced: lung tumor tissue. All receptors derive from an older woman with non-small cell lung cancer.

V gene TRBV10-2 combines with J gene TRBJ2-7; D is possibly TRBD2 (6 bases). CDR3 size: 14 residues. The germline V gene has CDR1 WSHSY and CDR2 SAAADI. Trimming cost V 4 bases and J 8 bases, with 18 bases left between them. The CDR3 DNA reads as TGCGCCAGCAGTGGGCTAGCGCTTATTCGACAGCAGTACTTC. It encodes CASSGLALIRQQYF.

For this clonotype: At one boundary the junction diverges from the germline segment, which might be a read error. The J gene is TRBJ2-3, the V gene TRBV11-2; D may be TRBD1 (5 bases). The CDR3 is 16 amino acids. Germline V gene data show CDR1 as SGHAT and CDR2 as FQNNGV. The CDR3 DNA sequence: TGTGCCAGCAGTGCCGGATTTGACAGTAGCACAGATATGCAGTATTTT. Its protein product is CASSAGFDSSTDMQYF.

This clonotype showed up many times. This sequence joins TRBV28 and TRBJ1-2; the D gene is possibly TRBD1 (5 bases). Germline V gene lookup returns CDR1 MDHEN and CDR2 SYDVKM. Trimming left V 3 bases short and J 3 bases short, with 14 bases between. The CDR3 spans 15 residues. The CDR3 loop reads CASSFRDGPYYGYTF. CDR3 in DNA: TGTGCCAGCAGTTTTAGGGACGGCCCCTACTATGGCTACACCTTC.

The chain couples TRBV5-5 to TRBJ2-7; D could derive from TRBD1 or TRBD2 (6 bases each). Germline CDR1 and CDR2: SGHKS and YYEKEE (reference sequence). V lost 5 bases and J lost 3, with 24 bases in between. This CDR3 is built from 17 residues. This chain's CDR3 is CASSFNSRGTRCYEQYF. DNA for the CDR3: TGTGCCAGCAGTTTTAACTCACGGGGGACACGATGCTACGAGCAGTACTTC.

On this clonotype itself: The junction does not match germline at one end; this may be a read error. The V call is TRBV30, the J call TRBJ2-1; 10 bases are a match to TRBD2. This CDR3 is 15 amino acids long. Per germline, CDR1 GTSNPN and CDR2 SVGIG (reference sequence). The CDR3 loop reads CAWIVALAGVDEQFF. The DNA for the CDR3 is TGTGCTTGGATTGTAGCGCTAGCGGGAGTCGATGAGCAGTTCTTC.

This clonotype was seen a single time. The junction departs from germline at one end; a sequencing error may be responsible. Here the CDR3 reads CAITLAGDSYEQYF. The CDR3 DNA follows: TGTGCCATTACCCTAGCGGGAGATTCTTACGAACAGTATTTC. The chain uses TRBV28 and TRBJ2-7; 10 bases are shared with TRBD2. There are 14 residues in the CDR3. Germline values: CDR1 MDHEN, CDR2 SYDVKM.

The chain has TRBV28 and TRBJ2-5, with 7 bases identical to TRBD2. Germline V gives CDR1 MDHEN, CDR2 SYDVKM. J was trimmed by 7 bases and V by 3 bases; bases with no gene match: 11. The CDR3 totals 15 residues. CDR3 DNA sequence: TGTGCCAGCAGTTTGCGGTGGGAGGGCCTCGGGACCCAGTACTTC. This sequence encodes CASSLRWEGLGTQYF.

In regard to this clonotype: It may be a read error: a sequence one base away is much more abundant. This chain links TRBV12-3 or TRBV12-4 with TRBJ1-2; D uncertain. The CDR3 runs 12 residues. V was shortened by 7 bases and J by 3 bases, with 9 bases between the two germline ends. The CDR3 spells CASNPMYYGYTF. For the CDR3, the DNA is TGTGCCAGCAATCCTATGTACTATGGCTACACCTTC.

CDR3 DNA sequence: TGTGCCAGCAGCCCGACGCCGTCTGGTGCGCAGTATTTT. It encodes CASSPTPSGAQYF. This chain links TRBV5-6 with TRBJ2-3; D not certain. This CDR3 is built from 13 residues. CDR1 and CDR2 (germline): SGHDT, YYEEEE. V shed 4 bases and J shed 10 bases, with 16 bases lying between them.

The chain joins TRBV29-1 to TRBJ1-6; D gene ambiguous. CDR3 length equals 13 residues. Germline V lookup: CDR1 SQVTM, CDR2 ANQGSEA. Trimming removed 4 bases from V and 7 bases from J, with 11 bases in between. The CDR3, as DNA: TGCAGCGTTGGGACCGACTACAATTCACCCCTCCACTTT. It yields the protein CSVGTDYNSPLHF.

Points on this clonotype: A junction boundary mismatches the germline segment, possibly from a read error. The rearrangement links TRBV12-3 or TRBV12-4 to TRBJ2-5; 7 bases fit TRBD2. This CDR3 has 16 residues. The CDR3 here is CAISLTSRRQQETQYF. DNA of the CDR3: TGTGCCATCAGTTTGACTAGCAGGAGACAACAGGAGACCCAGTACTTC.

The chain carries TRBV29-1 and TRBJ2-2, with D uncertain. The germline V gene has CDR1 SQVTM and CDR2 ANQGSEA. This CDR3 comprises 15 residues. V lost 5 bases and J lost 3, with 16 bases in between. CDR3 nucleotide sequence: TGCAGCGTTCCACAGAGTGCCGGGTACACCGGGGAGCTGTTTTTT. It yields the protein CSVPQSAGYTGELFF.

A note on this clonotype: Given a much more abundant clone one base away, this may be a read error. The chain links TRBV20-1 to TRBJ1-5; TRBD1 matches 9 bases. Looked up from germline, CDR1 is DFQATT and CDR2 is SNEGSKA (reference sequence). This CDR3 contains 18 residues. Here the CDR3 DNA reads TGCAATGCTAGAGAAAGACAGGGGGGGACGAGCTTCAGAGTTGGCCAGCATTTT. Translation gives CNARERQGGTSFRVGQHF.

This clonotype appeared a single time. The junction does not match germline at one end; this may be a read error. The V call is TRBV4-1, the J call TRBJ1-6; D is perhaps TRBD1 (5 bases). The CDR3 is 19 residues long. Germline assignment: CDR1 MGHRA and CDR2 YSYEKL. The CDR3 DNA reads TGCGCCAGCAGCCAAGAGACCCCCTCGGATGACAGTTATAATTCACCCTTCCACTTT. Translated, it gives CASSQETPSDDSYNSPFHF.

This clonotype was counted between two and nine times. With a much larger clone just one base away, this may be a read error. Because it lacks the conserved phenylalanine or tryptophan at the end, this CDR3 is likely a read error. The genes are TRBV5-6 and TRBJ1-1; D remains unclear. V was trimmed by 4 bases and J by 1 base, leaving 11 bases between them. The CDR3 spans 14 residues. The germline V gene has CDR1 SGHDT and CDR2 YYEEEE. CDR3 sequence (DNA): TGTGCCAGCAGCCTGGACCTCACGAACACTGAAGCTTTCTCT. Its protein product is CASSLDLTNTEAFS.

Notes on this clonotype: The CDR3 end shows no conserved phenylalanine or tryptophan, and so a read error is likely. It is unclear where the CDR3 begins or ends on the DNA, so no DNA is shown, and the CDR3 is as TCRdb lists it. The V gene is TRBV28, the J gene TRBJ2-1. 16 amino acids form the CDR3, both terminal residues included. The germline CDR1 and CDR2 sequences are MDHEN and SYDVKM. This CDR3 reads CASSNDRNHKVHEQFL.

This clonotype was counted ten times or more. This chain links TRBV28 with TRBJ2-1; D may be TRBD2 (5 bases). CDR1 and CDR2 (germline): MDHEN, SYDVKM. CDR3 length equals 16 residues. The ends were cut back, 2 bases at V and 2 bases at J, with 13 bases in the middle. CDR3 sequence: CASSLVLGLTYNEQFF. DNA of the CDR3: TGTGCCAGCAGTTTAGTGCTTGGACTGACCTACAATGAGCAGTTCTTC.